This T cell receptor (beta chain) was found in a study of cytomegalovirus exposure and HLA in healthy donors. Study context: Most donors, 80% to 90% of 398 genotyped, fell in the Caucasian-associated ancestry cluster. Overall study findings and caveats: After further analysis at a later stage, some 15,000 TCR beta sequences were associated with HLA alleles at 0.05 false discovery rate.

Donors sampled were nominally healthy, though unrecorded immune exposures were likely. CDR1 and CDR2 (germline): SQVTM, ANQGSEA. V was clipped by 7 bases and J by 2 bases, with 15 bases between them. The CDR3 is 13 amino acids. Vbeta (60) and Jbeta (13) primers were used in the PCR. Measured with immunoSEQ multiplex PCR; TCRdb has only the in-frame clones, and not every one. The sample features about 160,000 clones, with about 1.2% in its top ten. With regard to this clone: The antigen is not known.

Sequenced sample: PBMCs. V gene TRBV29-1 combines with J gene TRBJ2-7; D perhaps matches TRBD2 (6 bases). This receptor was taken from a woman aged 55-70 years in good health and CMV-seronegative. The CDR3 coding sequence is TGCAGCGCCGAGGCGGGGCCCACCTACGAGCAGTACTTC. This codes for CSAEAGPTYEQYF.